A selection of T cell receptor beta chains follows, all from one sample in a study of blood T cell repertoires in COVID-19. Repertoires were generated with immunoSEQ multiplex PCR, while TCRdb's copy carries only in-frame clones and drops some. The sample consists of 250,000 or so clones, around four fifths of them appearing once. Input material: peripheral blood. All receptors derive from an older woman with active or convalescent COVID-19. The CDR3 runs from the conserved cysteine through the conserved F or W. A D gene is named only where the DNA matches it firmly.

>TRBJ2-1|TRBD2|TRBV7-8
CASSTFRGGETSGSSYNEQFF
TGTGCCAGCAGCACCTTTAGGGGGGGGGAGACTAGCGGGAGCTCCTACAATGAGCAGTTCTTC
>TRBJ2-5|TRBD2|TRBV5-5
CASSLEPSGGAETQYF
TGTGCCAGCAGCTTGGAACCTAGCGGGGGGGCAGAGACCCAGTACTTC
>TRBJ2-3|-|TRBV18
CASSGLGPDTQYF
TGTGCCAGCTCCGGACTGGGCCCGGATACGCAGTATTTT
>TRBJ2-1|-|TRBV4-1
CASSYRTVNYNEQFF
TGCGCCAGCAGCTATAGGACAGTCAACTACAATGAGCAGTTCTTC
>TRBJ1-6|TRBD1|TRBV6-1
CASSDSGGWPNSPLHF
TGTGCCAGCAGTGATTCAGGGGGTTGGCCGAATTCACCCCTCCACTTT
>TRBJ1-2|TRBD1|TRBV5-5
CASSLETGAFTNYGYTF
TGTGCCAGCAGCTTGGAGACAGGGGCCTTTACCAACTATGGCTACACCTTC
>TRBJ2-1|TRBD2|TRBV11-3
CASSLRLAAEQFF
TGTGCCAGCAGCTTAAGACTAGCGGCTGAGCAGTTCTTC
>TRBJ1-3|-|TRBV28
CASSLTPGSGNTIYF
TGTGCCAGCAGTTTAACCCCAGGGTCAGGAAACACCATATATTTT
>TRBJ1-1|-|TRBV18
CASSPQGGVGTEAFF
TGTGCCAGCTCACCCCAAGGGGGGGTGGGCACTGAAGCTTTCTTT
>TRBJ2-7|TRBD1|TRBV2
CARSLRDSDHSYEQYF
TGTGCCAGGTCCTTGAGGGACAGCGATCACTCCTACGAGCAGTACTTC